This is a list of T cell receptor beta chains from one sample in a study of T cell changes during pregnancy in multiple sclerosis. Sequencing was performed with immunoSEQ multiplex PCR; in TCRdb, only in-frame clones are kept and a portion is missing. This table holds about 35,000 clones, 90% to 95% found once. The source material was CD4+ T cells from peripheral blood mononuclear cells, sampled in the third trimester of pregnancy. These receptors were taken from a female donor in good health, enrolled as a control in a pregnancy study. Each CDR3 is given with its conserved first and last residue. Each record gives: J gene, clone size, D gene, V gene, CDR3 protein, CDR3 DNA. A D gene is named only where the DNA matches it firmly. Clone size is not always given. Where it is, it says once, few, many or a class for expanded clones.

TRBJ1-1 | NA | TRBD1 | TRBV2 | CASNRQGTTEAFF | TGTGCCAGCAATCGACAGGGGACCACTGAAGCTTTCTTT
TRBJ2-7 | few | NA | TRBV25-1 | CASSEYLTGEQYF | TGTGCCAGCAGTGAATATCTAACCGGCGAGCAGTACTTC
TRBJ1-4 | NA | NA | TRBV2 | CASSGYLSATNEKLFF | TGTGCCAGCAGTGGCTACCTTAGTGCAACTAATGAAAAACTGTTTTTT
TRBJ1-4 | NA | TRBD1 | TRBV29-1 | CSVVLVQGEKLFF | TGCAGCGTTGTGTTGGTACAGGGGGAAAAACTGTTTTTT
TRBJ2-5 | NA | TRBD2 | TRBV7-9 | CASSPRLAGVGETQYF | TGTGCCAGCAGCCCCCGACTAGCGGGAGTGGGAGAGACCCAGTACTTC
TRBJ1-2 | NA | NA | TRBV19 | CASIRQGTNYGYTF | TGTGCCAGTATCCGCCAGGGGACTAACTATGGCTACACCTTC
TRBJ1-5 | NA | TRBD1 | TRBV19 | CASIQQGAGQPQHF | TGTGCCAGTATCCAACAGGGGGCGGGTCAGCCCCAGCATTTT
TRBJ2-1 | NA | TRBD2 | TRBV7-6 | CASSTGSGRAKYNEQFF | TGTGCCAGCAGCACGGGTAGCGGGAGGGCAAAATACAATGAGCAGTTCTTC
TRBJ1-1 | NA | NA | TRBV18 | CASSPGHQNTEAFF | TGTGCCAGCTCGCCGGGACACCAGAACACTGAAGCTTTCTTT
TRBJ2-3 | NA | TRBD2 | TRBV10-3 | CAISSLAGTSTDTQYF | TGTGCCATCAGTTCCTTAGCGGGGACTAGCACAGATACGCAGTATTTT
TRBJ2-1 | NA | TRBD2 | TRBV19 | CASSILAGNNEQFF | TGTGCCAGTAGTATACTAGCGGGGAACAATGAGCAGTTCTTC
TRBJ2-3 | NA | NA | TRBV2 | CASTGDTGTDTQYF | TGTGCCAGCACCGGGGACACTGGCACAGATACGCAGTATTTT